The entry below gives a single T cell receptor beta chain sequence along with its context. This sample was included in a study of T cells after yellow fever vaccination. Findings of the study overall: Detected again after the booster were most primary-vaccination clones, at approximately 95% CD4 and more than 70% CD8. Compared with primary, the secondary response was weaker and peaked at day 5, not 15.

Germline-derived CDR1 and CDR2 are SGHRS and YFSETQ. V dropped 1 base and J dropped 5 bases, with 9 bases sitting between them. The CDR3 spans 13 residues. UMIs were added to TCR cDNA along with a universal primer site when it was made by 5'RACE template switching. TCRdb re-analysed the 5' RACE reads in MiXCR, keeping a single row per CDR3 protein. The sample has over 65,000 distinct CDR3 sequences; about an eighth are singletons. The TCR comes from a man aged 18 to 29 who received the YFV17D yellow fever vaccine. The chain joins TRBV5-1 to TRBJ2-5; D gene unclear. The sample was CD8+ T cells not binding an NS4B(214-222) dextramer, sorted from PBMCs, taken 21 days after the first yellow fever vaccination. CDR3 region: CASSLHGDETQYF. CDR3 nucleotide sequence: TGCGCCAGCAGCTTGCATGGTGATGAGACCCAGTACTTC.